These 30 T cell receptor beta chains were sequenced from one sample in a study of spatial heterogeneity in lung cancer. Whole-study results and caveats: Intratumoral expanded alpha and beta TCR counts were found to track tumor mutation counts.

TCRdb independently ran MiXCR on the 5' RACE reads; one entry per CDR3 protein. The table has approximately 26,000 distinct CDR3 sequences, roughly 10% seen once. Stated time point: sample taken at primary tumor resection. Their target antigens are unknown. The sequencing here drew on lung tumor tissue, taken at surgery. The receptors shown here come from a male donor with early-stage non-small cell lung cancer.

In its sample, this clonotype was seen a few times. This chain uses TRBV7-6 with TRBJ2-1; D is undetermined. Germline-derived CDR1 and CDR2 are SGHVS and FNYEAQ. The V end was cut by 6 bases, the J end by 1 base, with 7 bases between. This CDR3 has 13 residues. The CDR3 region is CASSSDSYNEQFF. CDR3 in DNA: TGTGCCAGCAGTTCTGATTCCTACAATGAGCAGTTCTTC.

This clonotype was recorded at least ten times. The V gene is TRBV20-1, the J gene TRBJ1-1; D ambiguous. V lost 5 bases and J lost 7, with 11 bases in between. CDR1 DFQATT and CDR2 SNEGSKA come from the germline V gene (reference sequence). The CDR3 is 11 amino acids. The CDR3 DNA follows: TGCAGTGCTTTAACGGGTGGTGAAGCTTTCTTT. Translated, it gives CSALTGGEAFF.

This clonotype is medium-sized. The DNA of the CDR3 is TGTGCCAGCAGCCTGACAGGGCGGGAGCTGTTTTTT. It translates to CASSLTGRELFF. The rearrangement links TRBV7-3 to TRBJ2-2, with 7 bases fitting TRBD1. With V trimmed by 5 bases and J by 9 bases, 3 bases remained unmatched. CDR1 SGHTA and CDR2 FQGTGA come from the germline V gene. This CDR3 comprises 12 residues.

Comments on this clonotype: A much larger clone lies a single base off, so this may be a read error. The chain couples TRBV4-3 to TRBJ2-1; D is uncertain. The germline V gene has CDR1 LGHNA and CDR2 YSLEER. V was shortened by 1 base and J by 6 bases, with 10 bases between the two germline ends. The CDR3 totals 14 residues. This CDR3 is CASSQVPSFNEQFF. The CDR3 DNA follows: TGCGCCAGCAGCCAAGTTCCGAGTTTCAATGAGCAGTTCTTC.

This clonotype was counted at least ten times. V and J are TRBV4-2 and TRBJ2-2, with 9 bases identical to TRBD2. The length of the CDR3 is 17 residues. V was pared by 4 bases and J by 6 bases, with 12 bases of the junction left unmatched. CDR1 is LGHNA and CDR2 is YNFKEQ in the germline V gene. This chain's CDR3 is CASSRKGGGALPGELFF. DNA of the CDR3: TGTGCCAGCAGCCGAAAAGGCGGGGGGGCCTTACCCGGGGAGCTGTTTTTT.

This clonotype is classed as medium-sized (0.01 to 0.1%). The chain combines TRBV6-2 or TRBV6-3 with TRBJ2-7; 8 positions match TRBD2. The CDR3 contains 19 residues. Trimming took 4 bases from V and 7 from J; bases not matched to a gene: 24. Looked up from germline, CDR1 is MNHEY and CDR2 is SVGEGT. CDR3: CASSFSVGGRPPPNVEQYF. In nucleotides, the CDR3 is TGTGCCAGCAGTTTCTCCGTAGGCGGGAGGCCCCCTCCCAATGTAGAGCAGTACTTC.

The chain employs TRBV5-1 and TRBJ2-7; 10 bases align to TRBD2. The CDR3 sequence is 14 residues long. Per the germline V gene, CDR1 is SGHRS and CDR2 is YFSETQ. The ends lost 2 bases at V and 7 bases at J; junction bases unmatched: 6. The CDR3 spells CASSFLAGAREQYF. In DNA form, the CDR3 reads TGCGCCAGCAGCTTCCTAGCGGGGGCGCGAGAGCAGTACTTC.

This clonotype was counted many times. The chain joins TRBV20-1 to TRBJ2-2; no clear D gene. CDR1 is DFQATT and CDR2 is SNEGSKA in the germline V gene (reference sequence). V lost 3 bases to trimming and J lost 8 bases, with 16 bases between them. CDR3 size: 14 residues. This CDR3 reads CSASVPFGVGELFF. CDR3 in DNA: TGCAGTGCTAGTGTCCCTTTCGGTGTTGGGGAGCTGTTTTTT.

The chain employs TRBV9 and TRBJ2-3; 9 nucleotides line up with TRBD1. Germline V gene lookup returns CDR1 SGDLS and CDR2 YYNGEE. This CDR3 has 14 residues. V dropped 7 bases and J dropped 6; count of bases not matched to a gene: 9. The CDR3 nucleotides are TGTGCCAGCGCCGGGACAGGGCAATTCGATACGCAGTATTTT. Its translation: CASAGTGQFDTQYF.

This clonotype is medium-sized in the sample. This chain connects TRBV7-9 to TRBJ2-5, with 7 nucleotides matching TRBD1. The CDR3 spans 14 residues. CDR1 SEHNR and CDR2 FQNEAQ come from the germline V gene (reference sequence). Trimming removed 5 bases from V and 5 bases from J; junction bases left unmatched: 8. In DNA form, the CDR3 reads TGTGCCAGCAGCCCACCCACAGGGGTGGAGACCCAGTACTTC. Translation gives CASSPPTGVETQYF.

This clonotype occurred many times. The chain joins TRBV29-1 to TRBJ2-3, with 10 bases aligning to TRBD1. Germline V gene data show CDR1 as SQVTM and CDR2 as ANQGSEA. The CDR3 covers 14 residues. The J segment lost 5 bases and the V segment lost 6 bases, leaving 8 bases of the junction unmatched. Here the CDR3 reads CSVLGQGPGDTQYF. CDR3 DNA: TGCAGCGTGCTGGGACAGGGGCCCGGAGATACGCAGTATTTT.

This rearrangement joins TRBV20-1 to TRBJ2-5; 8 bases line up with TRBD1. Germline-derived CDR1 and CDR2 are DFQATT and SNEGSKA (reference sequence). CDR3 size: 17 residues. The trim removed 6 bases at V and 0 bases at J, leaving 15 bases unmatched. CDR3: CSATGTGSYYYQETQYF. The CDR3 coding sequence is TGCAGTGCAACAGGGACAGGATCATATTATTACCAAGAGACCCAGTACTTC.

The V call is TRBV5-1, the J call TRBJ2-5; 8 nucleotides line up with TRBD2. With V trimmed by 3 bases and J by 3 bases, 13 bases remained unmatched. The germline V gene encodes CDR1 SGHRS and CDR2 YFSETQ. This CDR3 region has 17 residues. CDR3 coding DNA: TGCGCCAGCAGCTACGGGACTAAGCGGGGGAACAAAGAGACCCAGTACTTC. It translates to CASSYGTKRGNKETQYF.

This clonotype came up many times. The V call is TRBV7-8, the J call TRBJ1-1, with D unresolved. Trimming took off 3 bases at V and 0 bases at J, with 14 bases between the two ends. CDR3 length: 16 amino acids. Germline V gene sequence: CDR1 SGHVS, CDR2 FQNEAQ. The CDR3 DNA sequence: TGTGCCAGCAGCTTGAGGGTGCCTCTAATGAACACTGAAGCTTTCTTT. Protein product: CASSLRVPLMNTEAFF.

This clonotype appeared many times. This chain connects TRBV20-1 to TRBJ1-6, with D unclear. This CDR3 comprises 15 residues. In germline, CDR1 is DFQATT, CDR2 SNEGSKA (reference sequence). Trimming took off 3 bases at V and 0 bases at J, with 9 bases between the two ends. CDR3 sequence (DNA): TGCAGTGCTAGTCCGGCGAGCTCCTATAATTCACCCCTCCACTTT. This gives the protein CSASPASSYNSPLHF.

This clonotype was detected many times. The chain employs TRBV11-2 and TRBJ2-1; tentative D call: TRBD1 (5 bases). Germline values: CDR1 SGHAT, CDR2 FQNNGV. The germline V and J ends were trimmed by 5 bases and 8 bases, with 19 bases remaining between them. CDR3 size: 15 residues. The CDR3 region is CASSPIAIGADEQFF. The CDR3 coding sequence is TGTGCCAGCAGCCCAATTGCTATTGGGGCGGATGAGCAGTTCTTC.

By its share, this clonotype is medium-sized. The chain uses TRBV12-3 or TRBV12-4 and TRBJ1-2, with no clear D. This CDR3 comprises 15 residues. V was pared by 1 base and J by 4 bases, with 13 bases between. CDR3: CASSLGKWASYGYTF. The CDR3 coding sequence is TGTGCCAGCAGTTTAGGGAAGTGGGCTTCCTATGGCTACACCTTC.

This clonotype was counted many times. CDR3 nucleotides: TGCAGTGCTAGAGATCTATTGTTATCGGTTTCGAAGAACAATGAGCAGTTCTTC. It codes for CSARDLLLSVSKNNEQFF. V usage is TRBV20-1 and J usage is TRBJ2-1; D is unresolved. CDR1 is DFQATT and CDR2 is SNEGSKA in the germline V gene (reference sequence). Trimming cost V 0 bases and J 5 bases, with 23 bases left between them. The CDR3 covers 18 residues.

This clonotype was found many times. This chain joins TRBV10-3 and TRBJ2-5; either TRBD1 or TRBD2 may supply D (6 bases each). CDR3 length: 13 amino acids. Germline values: CDR1 ENHRY, CDR2 SYGVKD. The V gene lost 5 bases and the J gene lost 5 bases, with 12 bases spanning the gap. This CDR3 is CAISSGARETQYF. The CDR3 DNA follows: TGTGCCATCAGTTCGGGGGCCCGGGAGACCCAGTACTTC.

Written as DNA, the CDR3 is TGTGCCAGTAGCGAATGGCTCCACTCCTACAATGAGCAGTTCTTC. It specifies CASSEWLHSYNEQFF. The chain joins TRBV19 to TRBJ2-1; D ambiguous. The V end lost 6 bases, the J end lost 0 bases, and 12 bases lay between the germline ends. Per germline, CDR1 LNHDA and CDR2 SQIVND (reference sequence). The CDR3 consists of 15 residues. Based on the CDR3 plus reference TRBV19 and TRBJ2-1, the full variable domain is DGGITQSPKYLFRKEGQNVTLSCEQNLNHDAMYWYRQDPGQGLRLIYYSQIVNDFQKGDIAEGYSVSREKKESFPLTVTSAQKNPTAFYLCASSEWLHSYNEQFFGPGTRLTVL.

This clonotype was seen ten or more times. The chain uses TRBV20-1 and TRBJ2-1; TRBD2 matches at 8 bases. The CDR3 length is 16 residues. Losses at the gene ends were 0 bases for V and 0 bases for J; bases not matched to a gene: 4. Germline CDR1 reads DFQATT; CDR2 reads SNEGSKA (reference sequence). The CDR3 loop is CSARDGSGSSYNEQFF. The CDR3 DNA follows: TGCAGTGCTAGAGATGGAAGCGGGAGCTCCTACAATGAGCAGTTCTTC.

This clonotype has ten or more counts. The chain carries TRBV7-2 and TRBJ2-7; D call uncertain. Per the germline V gene, CDR1 is SGHTA and CDR2 is FQGNSA. The CDR3 runs to 15 residues. Trimming shortened V by 1 base and J by 6 bases, and 16 bases separated the two germline ends. The CDR3 here is CASSLVAPPPSEQYF. The DNA for the CDR3 is TGTGCCAGCAGCTTAGTGGCTCCTCCTCCCTCCGAGCAGTACTTC. Drawing the rest from reference TRBV7-2 and TRBJ2-7, the complete variable domain is GAGVSQSPSNKVTEKGKDVELRCDPISGHTALYWYRQSLGQGLEFLIYFQGNSAPDKSGLPSDRFSAERTGGSVSTLTIQRTQQEDSAVYLCASSLVAPPPSEQYFGPGTRLTVT.

As to this clonotype: The junction shows a germline mismatch at one end, possibly a read error. The chain links TRBV18 to TRBJ1-4; D may be TRBD1 (5 bases). This CDR3 has 14 residues. CDR1 is KGHSH, CDR2 LQKENI, per germline. CDR3 nucleotide sequence: TGTGCGAGCTCACCAGGTCAGGGTCGAGAAAAACTGTTTTTT. Its protein product is CASSPGQGREKLFF.

This clonotype was seen many times. The gene calls are TRBV24-1 and TRBJ1-1; 10 bases line up with TRBD1. The CDR3 sequence is 13 residues long. With V trimmed by 4 bases and J by 9 bases, 4 bases remained unmatched. The germline gives CDR1 KGHDR, CDR2 SFDVKD. CDR3 loop: CATSDRTGGKAFF. The CDR3 nucleotides are TGTGCCACCAGTGACCGGACAGGGGGGAAAGCTTTCTTT.

This clonotype was counted between two and nine times. The chain employs TRBV10-3 and TRBJ2-1, with D perhaps matching TRBD1 (6 bases). Germline-derived CDR1 and CDR2 are ENHRY and SYGVKD. The CDR3 consists of 17 residues. The germline V and J ends were trimmed by 2 bases and 5 bases, with 19 bases remaining between them. In DNA form, the CDR3 reads TGTGCCATCAGTGAGACCGACAGGCAGGCCCTGAACAATGAGCAGTTCTTC. It encodes CAISETDRQALNNEQFF.

This clonotype was seen repeatedly, ten times or more. The V and J genes are TRBV10-3 and TRBJ2-1, with 8 positions matching TRBD1. With 0 bases clipped from V and 8 bases from J, the junction kept 3 bases outside the gene matches. Germline V lookup: CDR1 ENHRY, CDR2 SYGVKD. The CDR3 length is 14 residues. CDR3 region: CAISESTGGYEQFF. Here the CDR3 DNA reads TGTGCCATCAGTGAGTCAACAGGGGGTTATGAGCAGTTCTTC.

V and J are TRBV20-1 and TRBJ2-7; D is unclear. This CDR3 region has 13 residues. CDR1 is DFQATT and CDR2 is SNEGSKA in the germline V gene (reference sequence). The V and J ends lost 3 bases and 5 bases respectively, with 14 bases between them. The CDR3 protein is CSASGLSTHEQYF. In DNA form, the CDR3 reads TGCAGTGCTAGTGGGCTTTCCACGCACGAGCAGTACTTC.

Remarks on this clonotype: This CDR3 is missing its conserved last phenylalanine or tryptophan, likely due to a read error. This chain connects TRBV12-3 or TRBV12-4 to TRBJ2-1; 10 bases match TRBD2. V gave up 3 bases and J gave up 9 bases; unmatched junction bases: 8. This CDR3 spans 15 amino acids. CDR3 bases: TGTGCCAGCAGTTTCGAGCGGGGGGGCCTCGGTGAGCAGTTCTCC. This sequence encodes CASSFERGGLGEQFS.

The chain is built from TRBV20-1 and TRBJ2-7; possibly TRBD1 for D (5 bases). The germline gives CDR1 DFQATT, CDR2 SNEGSKA (reference sequence). With 5 bases removed from V and 7 bases from J, the gap between germline ends came to 18 bases. This CDR3 contains 13 residues. The CDR3 sequence is CSAVGSGLREQYF. The CDR3 bases are TGCAGTGCTGTGGGCTCAGGGTTGAGAGAGCAGTACTTC.

In this sample, this clonotype turned up a few times. This sequence joins TRBV5-4 and TRBJ2-4, with 10 bases aligning to TRBD1. Per germline, CDR1 SGHNT and CDR2 YYREEE (reference sequence). This CDR3 has 14 amino acids. V dropped 3 bases and J dropped 5; count of bases not matched to a gene: 2. For the CDR3, the DNA is TGTGCCAGCAGCTCAGACAGGGGGCAAAACATTCAGTACTTC. Translated: CASSSDRGQNIQYF.